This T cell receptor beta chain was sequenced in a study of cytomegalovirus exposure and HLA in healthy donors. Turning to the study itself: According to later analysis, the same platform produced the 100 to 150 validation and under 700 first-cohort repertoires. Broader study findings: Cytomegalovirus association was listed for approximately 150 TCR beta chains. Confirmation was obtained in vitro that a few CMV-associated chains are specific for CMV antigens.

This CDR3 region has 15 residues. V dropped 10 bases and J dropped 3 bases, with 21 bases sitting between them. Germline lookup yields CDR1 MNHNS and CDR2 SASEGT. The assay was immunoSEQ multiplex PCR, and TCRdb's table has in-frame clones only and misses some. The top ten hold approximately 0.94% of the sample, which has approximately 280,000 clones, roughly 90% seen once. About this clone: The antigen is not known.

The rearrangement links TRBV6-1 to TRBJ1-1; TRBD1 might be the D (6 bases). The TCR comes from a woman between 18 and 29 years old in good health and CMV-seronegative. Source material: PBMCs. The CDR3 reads CAIRPRAGEYTEAFF. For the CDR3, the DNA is TGTGCCATCCGCCCCCGGGCAGGGGAATACACTGAAGCTTTCTTT.